Reported below is one T cell receptor (beta chain). Its recognized antigen is unknown. The sample holds no much larger clone one base away, and base qualities are not on file. This sample's time point label indicates: pretreatment peripheral blood. A cohort of around 28 patients with locally advanced or metastatic urothelial carcinoma, treated at Memorial Sloan Kettering on a trial protocol, was included. Peripheral blood mononuclear cells were collected from each patient pretreatment and during treatment, giving between 1 and 8 total time points per patient. The Qiagen DNeasy Blood extraction kit was used to purify genomic DNA from total PBMCs and tumor samples. PBMCs were collected pretreatment and during treatment, and were isolated and stored as previously described. Synthetic TCR analog templates were spiked into each PCR to estimate absolute template abundance from read counts. The immunoSEQ assay was used to amplify TCRbeta CDR3 regions from genomic DNA with bias-controlled V and J gene primers. Sequencing of rearranged TCRbeta segments was performed at approximately 20X coverage. The study's own analysis went as follows. Clustering was used to correct sequencing errors, and CDR3s were annotated against IMGT to assign V, D and J genes. Only productive TCRbeta rearrangements were used in downstream analyses, excluding out-of-frame or stop-codon sequences. Clonality was computed as one minus Shannon entropy normalized by the log of the number of unique productive sequences. Fisher's exact test with Benjamini-Hochberg correction, using a cutoff of adjusted p below 0.01, was how clones that differed between time points or between blood and tumor were identified. This is the immuneACCESS table as TCRdb keeps it, with only in-frame sequences that have V and J called. A part of the clones is gone; compared with another copy, unresolved V genes explain less than half, and the rest is unexplained. V and J calls plus clone size are reproduced from that table; the DNA served to infer D and trimming. Across this sample there are roughly 100,000 clones, with 80% to 90% seen only once. The ten largest clones add up to about 0.89% of the sample.

The data are from a study of PD-L1 blockade in urothelial cancer (dated by TCRdb to between 2016 and 2019). A note on the overall study: All patients started therapy in the mid-2010s and received atezolizumab 1,200 mg intravenously every 3 weeks. About 90% of the 29 patients were males with bladder-origin urothelial cancer, and about 60% of the roughly 30 reported a prior smoking history. Patients had an ECOG performance status of 0 or 1 and had received between 0 and 3 prior chemotherapy regimens. Blood samples were analyzed 3 weeks after the start of treatment (second dose) and 6 weeks after the start of treatment. A median of approximately 140,000 T cells and around 81,000 unique TCRs was obtained from blood samples, and a median clonality of approximately 0.08 was observed. The study, an exploratory multi-omic analysis, examined somatic, immune and clinical correlates of response to PD-L1 blockade with atezolizumab in urothelial cancer. Pretreatment tumor samples and matched peripheral blood, collected serially before and after atezolizumab treatment, underwent TCR sequencing. Durable clinical benefit was defined as a progression-free survival longer than 6 months, and TCR features were additionally tested against progression-free survival and overall survival. In the same patients, whole exome sequencing and RNA sequencing of pretreatment tumors were performed in addition to TCR sequencing. Durable clinical benefit was achieved by nine patients and was not achieved by 20 patients. Twenty-nine patients had pretreatment blood TCR-seq, about 25 had at least one posttreatment blood collection, and about 25 had tumor TCR-seq. What the authors observed across the whole study: Because of the small sample size (n ≈ 29) and the many exploratory analyses performed, the results are intended to be regarded as hypothesis-generating. Patients with durable benefit showed greater expansion of tumor-associated TCR clones in peripheral blood 3 weeks after starting treatment (n of about 21, p = 0.022). A pretreatment peripheral blood TCR clonality below the median was linked to improved progression-free and overall survival.

CDR1 SGHRS and CDR2 YFSETQ are derived from the germline V gene. Germline trimming amounts to 4 bases on V and 1 base on J, with 25 as the count of junction bases outside the gene matches. The CDR3 sequence holds 23 residues, the cysteine and phenylalanine included. Only the CDR3 DNA stays, 69 bases, in frame from base 1. The sequences come from PBMCs, collected around atezolizumab (anti-PD-L1) treatment. This receptor was identified in a woman aged 80 or older with urothelial cancer. The chain is encoded by TRBV5-1 joined to TRBJ2-2; TRBD2 matches 10 bases in the middle. The bases read TGCGCCAGCAGCGAAGATCGTAGGAAAACCCGGCCTAGCGGGAGTTGGAACACCGGGGAGCTGTTTTTT. Translation gives CASSEDRRKTRPSGSWNTGELFF.